One T cell receptor beta chain is described in this entry. The entry originates in a study of blood T cells in healthy people across ages. Combining a sample-barcoded 5' primer with a J-beta primer mix, a second PCR ran for roughly 6 to 11 cycles. TCRdb reprocessed the 5' RACE reads with MiXCR, giving one entry per CDR3 protein. Among some 1.8 million distinct CDR3 sequences listed, about 39% were seen once. V dropped 8 bases and J dropped 1; count of bases not matched to a gene: 3. The CDR3 has 16 residues. Germline lookup yields CDR1 ENHRY and CDR2 SYGVKD. This sequence was found in a human donor in good health. Sequenced sample: blood. The chain has TRBV10-3 and TRBJ2-1, with TRBD2 matching 15 bases. The CDR3 spells CAIGGLAGGSYNEQFF. For the CDR3, the DNA is TGTGCCATCGGGGGACTAGCGGGGGGTTCCTACAATGAGCAGTTCTTC.